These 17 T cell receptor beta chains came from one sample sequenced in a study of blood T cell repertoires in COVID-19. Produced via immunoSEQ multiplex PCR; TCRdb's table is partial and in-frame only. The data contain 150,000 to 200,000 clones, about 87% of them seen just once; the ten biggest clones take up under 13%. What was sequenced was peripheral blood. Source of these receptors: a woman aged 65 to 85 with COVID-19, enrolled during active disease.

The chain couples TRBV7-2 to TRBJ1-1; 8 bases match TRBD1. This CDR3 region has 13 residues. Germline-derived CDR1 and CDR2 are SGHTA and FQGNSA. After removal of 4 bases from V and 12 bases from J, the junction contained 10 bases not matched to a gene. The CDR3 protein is CASSSWTGTNSFF. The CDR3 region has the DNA TGTGCCAGCAGCTCCTGGACAGGGACGAACTCTTTCTTT.

The CDR3 loop reads CASRRTGAAEKLFF. The CDR3 DNA reads as TGTGCCAGCCGTAGGACAGGGGCAGCTGAAAAACTGTTTTTT. This sequence joins TRBV5-6 and TRBJ1-4; the match to TRBD1 covers 9 bases. CDR3 length: 14 amino acids. Germline V gene lookup returns CDR1 SGHDT and CDR2 YYEEEE. The junction had 8 bases not matched to a gene; V was cut back by 7 bases and J by 7 bases.

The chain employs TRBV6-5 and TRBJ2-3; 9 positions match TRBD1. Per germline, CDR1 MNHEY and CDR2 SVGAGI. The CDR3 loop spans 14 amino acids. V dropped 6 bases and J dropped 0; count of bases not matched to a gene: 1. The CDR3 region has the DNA TGTGCCAGCAGAGGACAGGGGAGCACAGATACGCAGTATTTT. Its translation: CASRGQGSTDTQYF.

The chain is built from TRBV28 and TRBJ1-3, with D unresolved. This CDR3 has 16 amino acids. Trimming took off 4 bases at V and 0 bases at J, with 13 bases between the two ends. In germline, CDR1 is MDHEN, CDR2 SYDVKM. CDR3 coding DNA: TGTGCCAGCAGTTCTGCAGGAACCTTCTCTGGAAACACCATATATTTT. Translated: CASSSAGTFSGNTIYF.

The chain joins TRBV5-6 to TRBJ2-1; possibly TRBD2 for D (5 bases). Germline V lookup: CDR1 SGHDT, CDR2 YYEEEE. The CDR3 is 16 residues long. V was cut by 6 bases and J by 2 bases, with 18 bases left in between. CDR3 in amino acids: CASIKLGIGAYNEQFF. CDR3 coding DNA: TGTGCCAGCATCAAACTAGGGATTGGGGCCTACAATGAGCAGTTCTTC.

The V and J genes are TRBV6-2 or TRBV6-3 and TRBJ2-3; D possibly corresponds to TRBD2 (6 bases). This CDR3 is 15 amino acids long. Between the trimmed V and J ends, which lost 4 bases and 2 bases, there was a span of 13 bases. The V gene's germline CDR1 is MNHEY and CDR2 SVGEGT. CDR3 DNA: TGTGCCAGCAGTTTGGTGCGGGATTCCACAGATACGCAGTATTTT. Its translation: CASSLVRDSTDTQYF.

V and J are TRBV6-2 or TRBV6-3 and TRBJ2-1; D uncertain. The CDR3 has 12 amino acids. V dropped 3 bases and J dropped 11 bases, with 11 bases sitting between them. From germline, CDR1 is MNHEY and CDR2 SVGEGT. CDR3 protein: CASSYSEAKQFF. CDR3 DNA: TGTGCCAGCAGTTATAGTGAGGCGAAGCAGTTCTTC.

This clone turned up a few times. The CDR3 here is CSVVGTDSYNEQFF. The CDR3 DNA reads TGCAGCGTTGTCGGGACAGACTCCTACAATGAGCAGTTCTTC. The J gene is TRBJ2-1, the V gene TRBV29-1; 7 bases map to TRBD1. This CDR3 comprises 14 residues. The junction had 3 bases not matched to a gene; V was cut back by 4 bases and J by 0 bases. Germline V gives CDR1 SQVTM, CDR2 ANQGSEA.

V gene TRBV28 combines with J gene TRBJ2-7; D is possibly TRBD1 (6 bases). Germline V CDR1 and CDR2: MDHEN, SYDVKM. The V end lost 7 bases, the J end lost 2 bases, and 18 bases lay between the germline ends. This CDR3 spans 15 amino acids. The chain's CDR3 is CASKPRGHIPYEQYF. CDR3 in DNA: TGTGCCAGCAAACCCCGGGGACACATACCCTACGAGCAGTACTTC.

CDR3 DNA sequence: TGTGCCAGCAGCGATCAGCGGGGGGCCACCGGGGAGCTGTTTTTT. Translated: CASSDQRGATGELFF. V gene TRBV7-3 combines with J gene TRBJ2-2, with 9 bases matching TRBD2. From germline, CDR1 is SGHTA and CDR2 FQGTGA. With V trimmed by 5 bases and J by 4 bases, 5 bases remained unmatched. The CDR3 contains 15 residues.

In nucleotides, the CDR3 is TGCGCCAGCAGCGACCCCGGACAGGGGTCAAACACCATATATTTT. Its protein is CASSDPGQGSNTIYF. The chain carries TRBV5-1 and TRBJ1-3, with 9 bases identical to TRBD1. The CDR3 has 15 residues. The V and J ends lost 4 bases and 6 bases, in that order; junction bases with no gene match: 8. The germline gives CDR1 SGHRS, CDR2 YFSETQ.

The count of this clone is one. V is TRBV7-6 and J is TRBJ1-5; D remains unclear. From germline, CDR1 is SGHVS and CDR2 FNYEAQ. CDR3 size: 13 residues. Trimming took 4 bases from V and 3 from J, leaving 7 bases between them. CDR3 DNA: TGTGCCAGCAGCTCCGGGGTCAATCAGCCCCAGCATTTT. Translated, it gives CASSSGVNQPQHF.

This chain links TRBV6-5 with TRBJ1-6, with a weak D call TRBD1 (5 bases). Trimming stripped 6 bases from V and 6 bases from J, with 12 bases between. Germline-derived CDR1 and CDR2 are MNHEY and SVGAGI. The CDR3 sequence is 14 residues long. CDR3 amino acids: CASSATVINSPLHF. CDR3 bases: TGTGCCAGCAGCGCGACAGTGATTAATTCACCCCTCCACTTT.

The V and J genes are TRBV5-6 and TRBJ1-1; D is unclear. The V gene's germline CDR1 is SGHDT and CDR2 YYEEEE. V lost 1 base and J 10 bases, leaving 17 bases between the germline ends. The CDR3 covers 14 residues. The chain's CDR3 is CASSLSRSALRAFF. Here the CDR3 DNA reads TGTGCCAGCAGCTTGTCCCGGAGCGCCCTAAGAGCTTTCTTT. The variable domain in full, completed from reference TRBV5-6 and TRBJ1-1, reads DAGVTQSPTHLIKTRGQQVTLRCSPKSGHDTVSWYQQALGQGPQFIFQYYEEEERQRGNFPDRFSGHQFPNYSSELNVNALLLGDSALYLCASSLSRSALRAFFGQGTRLTVV.

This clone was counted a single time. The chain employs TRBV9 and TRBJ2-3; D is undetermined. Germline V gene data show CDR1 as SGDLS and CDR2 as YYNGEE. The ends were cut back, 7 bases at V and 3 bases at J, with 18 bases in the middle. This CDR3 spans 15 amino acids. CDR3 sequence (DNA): TGTGCCAGCGTGCCGGGTTACCGGGTGACAGATACGCAGTATTTT. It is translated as CASVPGYRVTDTQYF.

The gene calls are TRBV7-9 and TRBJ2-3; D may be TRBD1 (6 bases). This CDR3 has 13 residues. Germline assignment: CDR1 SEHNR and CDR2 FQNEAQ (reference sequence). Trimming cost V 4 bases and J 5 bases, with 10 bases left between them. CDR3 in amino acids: CASSSPGVDTQYF. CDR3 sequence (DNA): TGTGCCAGCAGCTCTCCAGGGGTAGATACGCAGTATTTT. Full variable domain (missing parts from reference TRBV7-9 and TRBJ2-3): DTGVSQNPRHKITKRGQNVTFRCDPISEHNRLYWYRQTLGQGPEFLTYFQNEAQLEKSRLLSDRFSAERPKGSFSTLEIQRTEQGDSAMYLCASSSPGVDTQYFGPGTRLTVL.

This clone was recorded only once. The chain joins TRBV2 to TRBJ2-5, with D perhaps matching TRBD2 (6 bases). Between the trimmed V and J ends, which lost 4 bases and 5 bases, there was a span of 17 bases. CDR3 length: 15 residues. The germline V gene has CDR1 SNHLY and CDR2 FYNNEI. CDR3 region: CASSVGARAGETQYF. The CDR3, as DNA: TGTGCCAGCAGTGTCGGGGCGCGGGCGGGGGAGACCCAGTACTTC.